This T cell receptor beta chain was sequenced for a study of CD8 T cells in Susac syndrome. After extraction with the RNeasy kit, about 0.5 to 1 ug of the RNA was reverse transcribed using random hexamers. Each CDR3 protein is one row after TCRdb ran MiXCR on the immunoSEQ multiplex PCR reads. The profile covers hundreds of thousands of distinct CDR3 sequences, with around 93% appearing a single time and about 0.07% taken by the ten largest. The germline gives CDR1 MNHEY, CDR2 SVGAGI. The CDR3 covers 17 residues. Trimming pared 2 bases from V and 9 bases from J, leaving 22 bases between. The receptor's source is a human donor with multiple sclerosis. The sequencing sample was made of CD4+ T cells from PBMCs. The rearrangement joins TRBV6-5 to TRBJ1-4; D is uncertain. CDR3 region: CASSYLPLQPDGKKLFF. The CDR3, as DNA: TGTGCCAGCAGTTACCTTCCCCTACAACCCGATGGGAAAAAACTGTTTTTT.